This T cell receptor beta chain was documented in a study of CXCR3-negative and CXCR3-positive naive CD8 T cells. The overall study: For each library, about 1.5 +/- 0.3 million TRB reads were obtained, around 140 million in total. General study points: Cryopreserved cells partially lost CXCR3 expression, and fresh PBMCs were used in most assays. Memory cells differed in TRBV-TRBJ usage, but naive CXCR3-negative and CXCR3-positive cells had similar usage.

Triplicate 300,000-cell sorts were made of each CD8+ T cell subset. Comment on this clonotype: Its matching antigen is unknown.

In preparing the TRB cDNA libraries, 5' RACE with UMI labels was used. TCRdb reanalyzed the 5' RACE reads and collapses them to one entry per CDR3 protein, without DNA. The listing contains 45,000 to 60,000 distinct CDR3 sequences. Germline V gene data show CDR1 as DFQATT and CDR2 as SNEGSKA (reference sequence). This CDR3 region has 15 residues. The receptor was derived from a human donor in good health. Some clones in this sample may be carry-over from other donors' samples. Sequences were obtained from memory CD8+ T cells from blood. V and J are TRBV20-1 and TRBJ2-3; TCRdb calls TRBD2, which cannot be checked without DNA. The CDR3 loop reads CSARAAGARTDTQYF.